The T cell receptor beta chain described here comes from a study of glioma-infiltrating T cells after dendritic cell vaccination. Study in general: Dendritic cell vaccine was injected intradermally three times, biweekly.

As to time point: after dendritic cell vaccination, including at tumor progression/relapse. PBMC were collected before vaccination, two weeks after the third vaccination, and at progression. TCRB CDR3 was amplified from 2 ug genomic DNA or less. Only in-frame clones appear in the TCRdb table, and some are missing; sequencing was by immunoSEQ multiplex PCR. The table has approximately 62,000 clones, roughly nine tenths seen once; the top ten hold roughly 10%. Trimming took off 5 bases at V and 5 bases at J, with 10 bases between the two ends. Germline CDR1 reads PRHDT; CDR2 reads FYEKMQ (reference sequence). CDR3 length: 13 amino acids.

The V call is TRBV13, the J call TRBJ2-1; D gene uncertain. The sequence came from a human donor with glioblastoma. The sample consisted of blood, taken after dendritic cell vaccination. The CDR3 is CASSAPADNEQFF. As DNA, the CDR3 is TGTGCCAGCAGCGCCCCGGCGGACAATGAGCAGTTCTTC.